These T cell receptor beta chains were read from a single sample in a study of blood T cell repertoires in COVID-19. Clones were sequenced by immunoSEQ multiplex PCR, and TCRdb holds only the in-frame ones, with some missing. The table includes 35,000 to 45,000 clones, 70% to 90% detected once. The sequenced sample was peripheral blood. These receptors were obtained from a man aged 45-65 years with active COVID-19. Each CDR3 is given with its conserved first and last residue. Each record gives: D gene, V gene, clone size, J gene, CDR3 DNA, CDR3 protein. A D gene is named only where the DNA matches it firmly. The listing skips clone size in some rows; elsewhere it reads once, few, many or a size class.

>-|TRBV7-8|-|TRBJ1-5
TGTGCCAGCAGCCCAGATTTACAGGACCGACTGTCCCCCCAGCATTTT
CASSPDLQDRLSPQHF
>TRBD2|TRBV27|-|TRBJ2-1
TGTGCCAGCAAAACTAGCGGGAGGGGCAATGAGCAGTTCTTC
CASKTSGRGNEQFF
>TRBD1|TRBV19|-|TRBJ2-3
TGTGCCAGTAAGGACAGGCGTAGCACAGATACGCAGTATTTT
CASKDRRSTDTQYF
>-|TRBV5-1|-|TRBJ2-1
TGCGCCAGCAGCCTTCAGGGTTACAATGAGCAGTTCTTC
CASSLQGYNEQFF
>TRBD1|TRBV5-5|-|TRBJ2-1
TGTGCCAGCAGCCCTCGACAGGGGGAAAATTTGTACAATGAGCAGTTCTTC
CASSPRQGENLYNEQFF
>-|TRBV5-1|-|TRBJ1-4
TGCGCCAGCAGTCTCTCAGGGGTCGGAGAAAAACTGTTTTTT
CASSLSGVGEKLFF
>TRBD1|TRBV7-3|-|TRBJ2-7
TGTGCCAGCAGCCCCCGACAGGGGGCAATCTACGAGCAGTACTTC
CASSPRQGAIYEQYF
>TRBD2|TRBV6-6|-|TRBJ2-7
TGTGCCAGCACCTTAGCGGGGGGGCTACACGAGCAGTACTTC
CASTLAGGLHEQYF
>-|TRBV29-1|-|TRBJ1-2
TGCAGCGTTGAAGATGCGGGAGGGACCGGCTACACCTTC
CSVEDAGGTGYTF
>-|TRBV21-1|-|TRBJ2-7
TGTGCCAGCAGCAAAGTAGACAGGAGCTCCTACGAGCAGTACTTC
CASSKVDRSSYEQYF
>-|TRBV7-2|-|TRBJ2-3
TGTGCCAGCAGCCCTATCCGAGATACGCAGTATTTT
CASSPIRDTQYF
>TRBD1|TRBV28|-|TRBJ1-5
TGTGCCAGCAGTCCAGGGGGTACCAATCAGCCCCAGCATTTT
CASSPGGTNQPQHF
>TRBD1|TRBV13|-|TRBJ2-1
TGTGCCAGCAGCACCAGGACAGGGAACAATGAGCAGTTCTTC
CASSTRTGNNEQFF
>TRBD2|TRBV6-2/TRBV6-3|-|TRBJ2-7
TGTGCCAGCAGTTACTCGCTCGGGACTAGCGGGTATAGATACGAGCAGTACTTC
CASSYSLGTSGYRYEQYF
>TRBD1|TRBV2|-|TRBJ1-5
TGTGCCAGCAGTTCGGACAGGGGGTTGCAGCCCCAGCATTTT
CASSSDRGLQPQHF
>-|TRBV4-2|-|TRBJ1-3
TGTGCCAGCAGCCAAGATAGAAGTAGTGGAAACACCATATATTTT
CASSQDRSSGNTIYF
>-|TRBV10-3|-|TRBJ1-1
TGTGCCTCCCGATTAGAGCAGAACACTGAAGCTTTCTTT
CASRLEQNTEAFF
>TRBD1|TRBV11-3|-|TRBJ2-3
TGTGCCAGCAGCATTTGGGACAGGGCTAGCACAGATACGCAGTATTTT
CASSIWDRASTDTQYF
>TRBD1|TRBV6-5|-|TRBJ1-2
TGTGCCAGCAGAACGGGACAGGGGTTCCGAGGCTACACCTTC
CASRTGQGFRGYTF
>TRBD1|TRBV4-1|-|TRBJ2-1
TGCGCCAGCAGCCAGGGTCCAGGGGGAACTCGAGGGAGCAATGAGCAGTTCTTC
CASSQGPGGTRGSNEQFF
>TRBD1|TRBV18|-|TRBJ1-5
TGTGCCAGCTCTCTGGACAGGACCTATCAGCCCCAGCATTTT
CASSLDRTYQPQHF
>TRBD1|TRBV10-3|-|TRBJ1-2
TGTGCCATCAGTGAGGTCGGGACAGGGAACTATGGCTACACCTTC
CAISEVGTGNYGYTF
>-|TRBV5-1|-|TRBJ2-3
TGCGCCAGCAGCTTGGCTGGGGGGACTAGCACAGATACGCAGTATTTT
CASSLAGGTSTDTQYF
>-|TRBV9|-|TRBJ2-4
TGTGCCAGCAGCGTTGGACAGTCAGCCAAAAACATTCAGTACTTC
CASSVGQSAKNIQYF
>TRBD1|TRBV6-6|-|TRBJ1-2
TGTGCCAGCAGTTCCTCCGGGACAGGACCCTATGGCTACACCTTC
CASSSSGTGPYGYTF
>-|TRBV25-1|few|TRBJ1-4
TGTGCCAGCAGTGAATATTCGGAGGTAGAGGAAAAACTGTTTTTT
CASSEYSEVEEKLFF
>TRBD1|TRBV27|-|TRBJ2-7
TGTGCCAGCAAGCGGCAGGGGGCTTACGAGCAGTACTTC
CASKRQGAYEQYF
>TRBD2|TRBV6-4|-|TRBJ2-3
TGTGCCAGCAGTGCTGAGGGAGGGCCCCAGTATTTT
CASSAEGGPQYF
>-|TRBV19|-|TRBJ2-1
TGTGCCAGTAGTATACGGGCCGGGGATGAGCAGTTCTTC
CASSIRAGDEQFF
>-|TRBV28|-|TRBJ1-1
TGTGCCAGCAGCCGACAACAGGGAGCTTTCTTT
CASSRQQGAFF
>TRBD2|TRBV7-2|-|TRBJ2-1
TGTGCCAGCAGCTCACGACTAGCGGGAGGGGGGGGTGAGCAGTTCTTC
CASSSRLAGGGGEQFF
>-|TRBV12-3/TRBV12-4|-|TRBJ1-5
TGTGCCAGCAGTGGGGGGGGCGGTCAGCCCCAGCATTTT
CASSGGGGQPQHF
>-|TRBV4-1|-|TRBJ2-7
TGCGCCAGCAGCCAGACGGGATCTTCTTTCGAGCAGTACTTC
CASSQTGSSFEQYF